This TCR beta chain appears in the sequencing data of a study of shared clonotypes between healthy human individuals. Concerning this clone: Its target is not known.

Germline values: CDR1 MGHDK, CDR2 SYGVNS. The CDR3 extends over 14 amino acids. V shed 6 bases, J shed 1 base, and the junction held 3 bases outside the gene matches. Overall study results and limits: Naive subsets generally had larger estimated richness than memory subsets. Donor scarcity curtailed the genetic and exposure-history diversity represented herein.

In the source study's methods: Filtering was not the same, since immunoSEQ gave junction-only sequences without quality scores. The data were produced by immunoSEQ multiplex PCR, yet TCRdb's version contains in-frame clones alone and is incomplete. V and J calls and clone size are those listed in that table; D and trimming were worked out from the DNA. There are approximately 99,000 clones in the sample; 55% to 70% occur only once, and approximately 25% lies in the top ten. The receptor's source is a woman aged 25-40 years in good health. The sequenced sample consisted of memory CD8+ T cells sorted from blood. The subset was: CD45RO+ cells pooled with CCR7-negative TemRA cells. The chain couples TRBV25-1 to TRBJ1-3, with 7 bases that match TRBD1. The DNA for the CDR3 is TGTGCCAGCAGCCCGACAGGGTCTGGAAACACCATATATTTT. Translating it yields CASSPTGSGNTIYF.